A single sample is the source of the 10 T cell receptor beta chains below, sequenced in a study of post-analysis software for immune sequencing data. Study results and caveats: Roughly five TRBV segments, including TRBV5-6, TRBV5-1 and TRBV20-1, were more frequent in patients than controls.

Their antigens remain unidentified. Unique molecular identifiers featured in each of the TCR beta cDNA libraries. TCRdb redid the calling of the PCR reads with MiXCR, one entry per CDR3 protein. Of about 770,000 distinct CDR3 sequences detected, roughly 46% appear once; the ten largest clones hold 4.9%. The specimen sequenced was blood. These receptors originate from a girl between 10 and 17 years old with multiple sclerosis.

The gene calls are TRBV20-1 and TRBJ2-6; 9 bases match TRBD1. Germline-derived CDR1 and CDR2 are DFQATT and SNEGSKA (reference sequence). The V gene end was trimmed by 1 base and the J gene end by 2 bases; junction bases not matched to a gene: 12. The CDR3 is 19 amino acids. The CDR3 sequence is CSARGDPGTGFPGANVLTF. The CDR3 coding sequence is TGCAGTGCTAGAGGGGACCCCGGGACAGGGTTTCCTGGGGCCAACGTCCTGACTTTC.

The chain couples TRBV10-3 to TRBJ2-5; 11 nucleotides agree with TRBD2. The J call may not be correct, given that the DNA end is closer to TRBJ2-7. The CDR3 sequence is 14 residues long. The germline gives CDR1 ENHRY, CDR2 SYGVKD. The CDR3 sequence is CATKPSGRFYEQYF. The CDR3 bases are TGTGCCACCAAGCCTAGCGGGAGGTTTTACGAGCAGTACTTC.

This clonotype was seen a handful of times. CDR3 amino acids: CASSPGLAGANTQYF. The CDR3 region has the DNA TGCGCCAGCAGCCCGGGACTAGCGGGAGCGAATACGCAGTATTTT. The chain recombines TRBV5-1 with TRBJ2-3; TRBD2 aligns across 14 bases. The trim removed 4 bases at V and 7 bases at J, leaving 5 bases unmatched. This CDR3 is built from 15 residues. Germline CDR1 SGHRS, CDR2 YFSETQ.

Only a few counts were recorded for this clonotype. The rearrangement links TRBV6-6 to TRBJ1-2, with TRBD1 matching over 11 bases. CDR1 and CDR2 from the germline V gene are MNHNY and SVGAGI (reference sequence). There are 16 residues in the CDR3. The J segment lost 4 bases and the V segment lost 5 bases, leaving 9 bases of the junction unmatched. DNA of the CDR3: TGTGCCAGCAGTAACACCCGGGACAGGGGGATCTATGGCTACACCTTC. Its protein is CASSNTRDRGIYGYTF.

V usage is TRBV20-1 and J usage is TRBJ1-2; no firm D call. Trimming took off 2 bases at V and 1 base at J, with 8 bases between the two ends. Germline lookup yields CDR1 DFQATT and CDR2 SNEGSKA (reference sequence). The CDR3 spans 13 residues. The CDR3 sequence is CSARNSLNYGYTF. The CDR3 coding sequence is TGCAGTGCTAGAAATAGCCTTAACTATGGCTACACCTTC.

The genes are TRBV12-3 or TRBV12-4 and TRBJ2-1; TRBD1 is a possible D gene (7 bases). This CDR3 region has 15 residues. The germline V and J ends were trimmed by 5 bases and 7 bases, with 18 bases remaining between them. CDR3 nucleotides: TGTGCCAGCAGTCCCCAGGGGGGAATGAATAATGAGCAGTTCTTC. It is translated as CASSPQGGMNNEQFF.

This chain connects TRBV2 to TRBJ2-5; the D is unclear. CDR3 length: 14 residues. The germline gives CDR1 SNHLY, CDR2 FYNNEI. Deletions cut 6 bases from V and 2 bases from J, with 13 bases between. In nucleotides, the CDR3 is TGTGCCAGCAGGGGCTCGGAAGGACAAGAGACCCAGTACTTC. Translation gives CASRGSEGQETQYF.

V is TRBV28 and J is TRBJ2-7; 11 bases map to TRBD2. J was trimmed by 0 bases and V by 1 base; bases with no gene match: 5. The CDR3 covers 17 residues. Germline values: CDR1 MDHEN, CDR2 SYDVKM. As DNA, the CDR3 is TGTGCCAGCAGTTTATCGTCTAGCGGGAGGCCCTCCTACGAGCAGTACTTC. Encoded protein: CASSLSSSGRPSYEQYF.

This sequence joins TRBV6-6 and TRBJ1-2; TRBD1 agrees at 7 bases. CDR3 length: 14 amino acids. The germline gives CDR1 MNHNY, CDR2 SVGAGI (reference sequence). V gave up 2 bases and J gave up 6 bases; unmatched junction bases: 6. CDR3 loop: CASSYSTGADGYTF. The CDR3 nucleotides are TGTGCCAGCAGTTACAGTACAGGGGCGGATGGCTACACCTTC.

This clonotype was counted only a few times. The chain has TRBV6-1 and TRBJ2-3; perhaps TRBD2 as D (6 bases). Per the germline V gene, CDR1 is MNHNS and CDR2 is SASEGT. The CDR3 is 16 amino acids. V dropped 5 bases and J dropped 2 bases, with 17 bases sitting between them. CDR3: CASSWGAEDYTDTQYF. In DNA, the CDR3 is TGTGCCAGCAGTTGGGGCGCCGAGGACTACACAGATACGCAGTATTTT.